Sequencing of this T cell receptor (beta chain) was carried out in a study of naive and memory T cell subsets. Broader study findings: The power law exponent of TCR abundance differed between naive and memory cells. TCR counts from RNA may reflect activation-linked expression changes.

V lost 1 base and J 3 bases, leaving 8 bases between the germline ends. There are 14 residues in the CDR3. Looked up from germline, CDR1 is SGHTA and CDR2 is FQGNSA. This clonotype was seen many times. Its antigen is currently unknown. Cells stained for CD3, CD4, CD8, CD45RA and CD27 were sorted into four subsets. The beta constant-region primer was an equimolar mix of two oligonucleotides covering TRBC1 and TRBC2. A 12-nucleotide UMI and the SP2 primer were added to the cDNA 3' end by oligonucleotide ligation. TCRdb fed the UMI-ligation and nested PCR reads into MiXCR, producing one record per CDR3 protein. The table lists around 30,000 distinct CDR3 sequences, roughly 10% of them singletons.

V usage is TRBV7-2 and J usage is TRBJ2-3; D remains unclear. The TCR was taken from a human donor in good health. The sequencing sample was made of effector memory CD4+ T cells from blood. Subset specified: effector memory, CD45RA- CD27-. CDR3 nucleotide sequence: TGTGCCAGCAGCTTAGGTAGGAAGACAGATACGCAGTATTTT. Its translation: CASSLGRKTDTQYF.